This entry features one TCR beta chain sequence. This entry belongs to a study of Graves' ophthalmopathy and Graves' hyperthyroidism. RNA transcripts served as template for amplifying TCR beta CDR3 sequences. Investigators did first-round RT-PCR with HTBI primers, then second-round multiplex PCR. TCRdb reprocessed the multiplex PCR reads via MiXCR and lists one record per CDR3 protein. The sample holds 1 million to 1.3 million distinct CDR3 sequences, about two fifths seen once. The CDR3 has 15 residues. Germline V gene sequence: CDR1 MNHEY, CDR2 SVGAGI. Trimming pared 3 bases from V and 5 bases from J, leaving 17 bases between.

The sequencing input was peripheral blood or thyroid tissue (not recorded which). J is TRBJ2-7 and V is TRBV6-5, with TRBD1 as a possible D gene (5 bases). This TCR came from an adult man with Graves' hyperthyroidism. CDR3 nucleotide sequence: TGTGCCAGCAGTTATGACAGTCGAATGTTCAACGAGCAGTACTTC. Translation gives CASSYDSRMFNEQYF.